Given below is one T cell receptor (beta chain) in context. Which antigen it targets is not known. Base qualities are not provided; no much larger clone lies one nucleotide away. The CDR3 measures 15 amino acids from cysteine to phenylalanine. The only DNA kept is the CDR3, 45 bases in frame from the first base. V is cut by 1 base and J by 2 bases, and the space between the germline ends is 9 bases. CDR1 and CDR2 are drawn from the germline V gene (reference sequence): MNHEY, SMNVEV. These data are taken from a study of T cells in Graves' hyperthyroidism and ophthalmopathy (dated by TCRdb to about 2019). For the wider study: Peripheral blood was collected at initial diagnosis, before any treatment. TCR V-J signatures able to tell the groups apart were searched for in a discovery cohort of 90 to 100 patients, of whom 43 had Graves' ophthalmopathy and around 58 had stable Graves' hyperthyroidism. Prospective prediction of ophthalmopathy was tested in an independent validation cohort consisting of some 19 hyperthyroidism patients and 17 patients who later progressed to ophthalmopathy. For training and testing, the 100 patients in the discovery cohort were randomly divided in a 7:3 ratio. The study also compared thyroid tissue and blood T-cell repertoires from 5 to 7 Graves' hyperthyroidism patients. Following sampling, methimazole starting at 30 mg daily was given to hyperthyroidism patients, and high-dose intravenous methylprednisolone was given to ophthalmopathy patients. According to the paper, TCR Vbeta CDR3 sequencing was carried out on more than 120 peripheral blood samples, which came from 40 to 45 ophthalmopathy, some 73 hyperthyroidism and approximately 17 progressor patients.

What the work shows at the level of the full study, not this receptor alone: In validation, progression to ophthalmopathy was predicted by the model with 70.59% sensitivity and 72% to 85% specificity, a median of 6.5 months before onset. Sample size was not statistically predetermined, and blinding of investigators to group allocation was not performed. Most expanded thyroid clonotypes (frequency above 0.001) were also detected in blood, a finding suggesting that blood repertoires may reflect thyroid immune responses. A model built on a 13 V-J signature distinguished ophthalmopathy from stable hyperthyroidism, reaching roughly 88% sensitivity and around 81% specificity in cross-validation and 80%/75% in testing.

The TCR beta CDR3 regions were amplified from RNA transcripts. The first round of RT-PCR for the TCR CDR3 was performed with the HTBI primer set and the Qiagen OneStep RT-PCR kit. The libraries were constructed in a second round of multiplex PCR and then size-selected and purified. Paired-end sequencing of the libraries was performed with 100 bp reads on an Illumina HiSeq2000. The original pipeline was this. Raw data were processed with SOAPnuke, discarding reads with adapters, uncalled bases, mean Phred below 15, or no exact constant-primer or identifier match. High-quality paired reads were merged with COPE v1.2.5, and unique nucleotide sequences were defined as clonotypes. MiTCR v1.1 was used to align the clonotypes against IMGT TRBV, TRBD and TRBJ reference segments. The analysis was restricted to V-J combinations with a frequency above 0.0001, which together covered 99.2% of the repertoires. A TCS score was defined as the ratio between F50 (clonal expansion) and ExV (chaos), using BLOSUM62-based TCRdist between CDR3 peptides within each V-J. Welch's t-statistics and random forest reduced fewer than 600 V-J features to roughly 13, which were used in a naive Bayes classifier (R e1071). TCRdb reworked the public reads: Q25 trimming with fastp, MiXCR clone assembly, productive beta chains retained. Rows with one shared CDR3 protein collapse into an entry with the most common genes and DNA. The V and J calls and clone size come from TCRdb's table, not from the authors' own analysis. For this sample there are approximately 590,000 distinct CDR3 sequences; 15% to 18% appear just once. Together, the top ten hold under 8% of the sample.

Stable Graves' hyperthyroidism was defined as the absence of progression to ophthalmopathy over 18 months of follow-up. Hyperthyroidism patients were newly diagnosed, with disease duration under 2 months, and aged 18 to 65 years. Exclusion was applied to patients with uncontrolled infections, other autoimmune diseases, pregnancy or lactation. Diagnoses were established on the basis of clinical symptoms, serum thyroxine and TRAb, thyroid ultrasound, and orbital computed tomography. PBMCs were separated from 8 to 10 ml of fresh peripheral blood using Ficoll-Paque density gradient centrifugation. Total RNA was extracted with Trizol reagent, and quality was checked on an Agilent 2100 Bioanalyzer.

The rearrangement combines TRBV27 with TRBJ1-3; 6 matching bases give a weak D call of TRBD1. The clonotype was recovered from a woman aged 25 to 39 with Graves' hyperthyroidism. What was sequenced was blood. The DNA sequence is given as TGTGCCAGCAGTTTATTAGGGGGTGCTGGAAACACCATATATTTT. Translation gives CASSLLGGAGNTIYF.